This entry features one T cell receptor beta chain sequence. Trimming removed 5 bases from V and 2 bases from J, with 7 bases in between. CDR3 size: 13 residues. Germline CDR1 reads MNHEY; CDR2 reads SVGAGI. Authors' methods: The authors estimated nucleated cell counts from reference gene primer amplification. The protocol was immunoSEQ multiplex PCR, while the TCRdb copy is restricted to in-frame clones and leaves out a portion. D and trimming were read from the DNA, whereas the V and J calls and clone size are those reported in that table. The profile shows 150,000 to 160,000 clones, approximately 90% of them singletons. This sample was taken from a study of blood T cell repertoires in COVID-19. Across the whole study: The United States, Italy and Spain supplied acute and convalescent COVID-19 samples.

The specimen was peripheral blood. The receptor was isolated from a woman in her seventies with acute or convalescent COVID-19. V gene TRBV6-5 combines with J gene TRBJ1-5; D remains unclear. The chain's CDR3 is CASSNNGNQPQHF. The DNA for the CDR3 is TGTGCCAGCAGTAACAACGGCAATCAGCCCCAGCATTTT.